This record looks at one T cell receptor (beta chain) sequence and its context. Clones were sequenced by immunoSEQ multiplex PCR, and TCRdb holds only the in-frame ones, with some missing. The table has about 74,000 clones, approximately 91% seen once. The CDR3 is made up of 17 amino acids. Germline V gene lookup returns CDR1 LGHNA and CDR2 YNFKEQ. V lost 0 bases to trimming and J lost 1 base; unmatched junction nucleotides: 6. This sample was included in a study of blood T cell repertoires in COVID-19. Sequenced sample: peripheral blood. The chain recombines TRBV4-2 with TRBJ2-3, with 8 bases fitting TRBD2. The clonotype originates from a man aged 45-65 years with COVID-19, enrolled during active disease. CDR3 sequence (DNA): TGTGCCAGCAGCCAAGATGGCGGGAGGTCAGGCACAGATACGCAGTATTTT. This codes for CASSQDGGRSGTDTQYF.